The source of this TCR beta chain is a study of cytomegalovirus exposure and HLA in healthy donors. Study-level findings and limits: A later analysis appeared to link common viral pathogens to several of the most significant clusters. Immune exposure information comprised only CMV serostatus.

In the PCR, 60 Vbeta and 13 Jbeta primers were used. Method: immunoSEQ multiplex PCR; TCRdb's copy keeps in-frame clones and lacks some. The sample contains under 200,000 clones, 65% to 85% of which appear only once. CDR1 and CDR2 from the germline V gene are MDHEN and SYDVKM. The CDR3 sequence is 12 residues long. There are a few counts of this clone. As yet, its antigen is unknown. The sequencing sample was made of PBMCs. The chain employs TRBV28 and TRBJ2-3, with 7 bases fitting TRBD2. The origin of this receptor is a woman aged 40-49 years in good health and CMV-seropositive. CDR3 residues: CAGGSSTDTQYF. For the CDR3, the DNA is TGTGCGGGCGGGAGTAGCACAGATACGCAGTATTTT.